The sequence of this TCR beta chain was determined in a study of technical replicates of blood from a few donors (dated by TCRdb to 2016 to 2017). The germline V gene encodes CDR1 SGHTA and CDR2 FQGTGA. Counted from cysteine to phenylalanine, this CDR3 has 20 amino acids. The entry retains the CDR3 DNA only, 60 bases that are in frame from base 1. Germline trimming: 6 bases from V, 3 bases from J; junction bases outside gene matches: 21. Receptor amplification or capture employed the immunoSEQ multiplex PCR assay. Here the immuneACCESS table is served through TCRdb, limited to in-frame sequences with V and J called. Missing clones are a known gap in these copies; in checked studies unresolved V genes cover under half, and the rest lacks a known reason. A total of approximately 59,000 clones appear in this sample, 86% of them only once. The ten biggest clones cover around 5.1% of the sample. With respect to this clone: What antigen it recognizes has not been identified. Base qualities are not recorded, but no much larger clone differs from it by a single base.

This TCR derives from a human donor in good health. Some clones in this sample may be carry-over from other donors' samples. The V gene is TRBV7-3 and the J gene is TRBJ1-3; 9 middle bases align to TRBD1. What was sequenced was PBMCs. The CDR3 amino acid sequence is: CASRPTQGTGPARSGNTIYF. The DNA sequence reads TGTGCCAGCAGACCCACCCAAGGGACAGGGCCGGCTAGGAGTGGAAACACCATATATTTT.